What follows are 16 T cell receptor beta chains derived from one specimen sequenced in a study of T-cell reconstitution after alpha-beta-depleted transplantation in children. A library of TCRbeta sequences, prepared with unique molecular identifiers, was generated. TCRdb redid the calling of the PCR reads with MiXCR, one entry per CDR3 protein. There are hundreds of thousands of distinct CDR3 sequences in the sample; roughly 13% occur only once, and around 2.2% lies in the top ten. The sample consisted of PBMCs, mostly from graft donor cells, taken 360 days after TCRalphabeta/CD19-depleted stem cell transplant. Every receptor here comes from a male patient younger than 18 who had a stem cell transplant for acute myeloid leukemia, so the T cells may come from the graft donor.

This clonotype was counted at least ten times. V gene TRBV7-2 combines with J gene TRBJ2-2, with TRBD2 matching over 8 bases. V lost 5 bases, J lost 1 base, and 15 bases stayed unmatched. Germline loops: CDR1 SGHTA, CDR2 FQGNSA. CDR3 size: 19 residues. The DNA for the CDR3 is TGTGCCAGCAGCCAGGGCCTTGGTAGCGGGGACTTGAACACCGGGGAGCTGTTTTTT. This encodes CASSQGLGSGDLNTGELFF.

DNA of the CDR3: TGTGCCATCACCCGACCCCCCAGGGTGGGAGATACGCAGTATTTT. This translates into CAITRPPRVGDTQYF. The chain carries TRBV6-2 or TRBV6-3 and TRBJ2-3; TRBD1 is a possible D gene (5 bases). The germline V gene has CDR1 MNHEY and CDR2 SVGEGT. The CDR3 totals 15 residues. V lost 10 bases and J 5 bases, leaving 22 bases between the germline ends.

The chain carries TRBV6-2 or TRBV6-3 and TRBJ1-5; D is unclear. Germline V CDR1 and CDR2: MNHEY, SVGEGT. V was pared by 4 bases and J by 7 bases, with 20 bases between. This CDR3 comprises 16 residues. Written as DNA, the CDR3 is TGTGCCAGCAGTTTAAGAGGAATTGTGGGAGACCAGCCCCAGCATTTT. Protein product: CASSLRGIVGDQPQHF.

At least ten counts were recorded for this clonotype. This sequence joins TRBV5-1 and TRBJ2-5, with D perhaps assigned TRBD1 or TRBD2 (5 bases each). Per the germline V gene, CDR1 is SGHRS and CDR2 is YFSETQ. This CDR3 is built from 13 residues. Trimming removed 6 bases from V and 5 bases from J, with 14 bases in between. CDR3 amino acids: CASTPGRDETQYF. The CDR3 DNA reads as TGCGCCAGCACCCCGGGACGGGACGAGACCCAGTACTTC.

In its sample, this clonotype is medium-sized. The DNA of the CDR3 is TGTGCCAGCAGCTTCGCAGGGATCTACGAGCAGTACTTC. Translated, it gives CASSFAGIYEQYF. This chain connects TRBV7-9 to TRBJ2-7; a weak D match, TRBD1 (5 bases). The CDR3 loop spans 13 amino acids. Germline V CDR1 and CDR2: SEHNR, FQNEAQ (reference sequence). V was pared by 3 bases and J by 3 bases, with 9 bases between.

In nucleotides, the CDR3 is TGCGCCAGCAAGAGGGTATCTAGCGGGGGGAGCTCCTACGAGCAGTACTTC. The encoded protein is CASKRVSSGGSSYEQYF. The genes are TRBV5-1 and TRBJ2-7, with TRBD2 identical over 11 bases. The CDR3 extends over 17 amino acids. Unmatched junction bases numbered 11, after V lost 6 bases and J lost 0 bases. Germline CDR1 reads SGHRS; CDR2 reads YFSETQ. The full variable domain, with the rest looked up from reference TRBV5-1 and TRBJ2-7, is KAGVTQTPRYLIKTRGQQVTLSCSPISGHRSVSWYQQTPGQGLQFLFEYFSETQRNKGNFPGRFSGRQFSNSRSEMNVSTLELGDSALYLCASKRVSSGGSSYEQYFGPGTRLTVT.

This clonotype has more than one count but fewer than ten. The junction does not match germline at one end; this may be a read error. The chain combines TRBV18 with TRBJ2-5; D remains ambiguous. Germline V CDR1 and CDR2: KGHSH, LQKENI. The CDR3 sequence is 14 residues long. The CDR3 loop is CASSPQPSQETQYF. CDR3 coding DNA: TGTGCCAGCTCCCCACAGCCCTCACAAGAGACCCAGTACTTC. Full variable domain (rest looked up from reference TRBV18 and TRBJ2-5): NAGVMQNPRHLVRRRGQEARLRCSPMKGHSHVYWYRQLPEEGLKFMVYLQKENIIDESGMPKERFSAEFPKEGPSILRIQQVVRGDSAAYFCASSPQPSQETQYFGPGTRLLVL.

The V and J genes are TRBV6-5 and TRBJ2-3; a weak D match, TRBD2 (6 bases). This CDR3 has 16 amino acids. Germline-derived CDR1 and CDR2 are MNHEY and SVGAGI. V was pared by 2 bases and J by 5 bases, with 17 bases between. CDR3 bases: TGTGCCAGCAGTTACCGGGCGGGGCAGGGCGGAGATACGCAGTATTTT. Residues: CASSYRAGQGGDTQYF.

V and J are TRBV9 and TRBJ2-1; 10 bases fit TRBD2. V gave up 0 bases and J gave up 3 bases; unmatched junction bases: 6. This CDR3 contains 17 residues. Germline loops: CDR1 SGDLS, CDR2 YYNGEE. Here the CDR3 reads CASSVGTSGSIYNEQFF. DNA of the CDR3: TGTGCCAGCAGCGTAGGGACTAGCGGATCAATCTACAATGAGCAGTTCTTC.

In its sample, this clonotype was seen a few times. The V gene is TRBV29-1, the J gene TRBJ2-7; D gene ambiguous. Germline V gene lookup returns CDR1 SQVTM and CDR2 ANQGSEA. With 4 bases removed from V and 0 bases from J, the gap between germline ends came to 10 bases. This CDR3 has 13 amino acids. The CDR3 DNA reads as TGCAGCGTTGCTAAGGATCTCTCCTACGAGCAGTACTTC. Translation gives CSVAKDLSYEQYF.

The rearrangement links TRBV7-2 to TRBJ2-7; TRBD2 aligns across 14 bases. The CDR3 is 18 residues long. The ends lost 0 bases at V and 6 bases at J; junction bases unmatched: 10. The germline V gene has CDR1 SGHTA and CDR2 FQGNSA. The CDR3 DNA is TGTGCCAGCAGCTTAGCCCTAGCCTTAGGACTAGCGGGAGGCGAGCAGTACTTC. As protein: CASSLALALGLAGGEQYF. Full variable domain (rest looked up from reference TRBV7-2 and TRBJ2-7): GAGVSQSPSNKVTEKGKDVELRCDPISGHTALYWYRQSLGQGLEFLIYFQGNSAPDKSGLPSDRFSAERTGGSVSTLTIQRTQQEDSAVYLCASSLALALGLAGGEQYFGPGTRLTVT.

This clonotype was recorded a few times. This CDR3 is CASSFLGDRGAYEQYF. CDR3 in DNA: TGTGCCAGCAGTTTTCTGGGGGACAGGGGGGCCTACGAGCAGTACTTC. The genes are TRBV28 and TRBJ2-7, with 11 bases fitting TRBD1. V lost 3 bases and J lost 2; bases outside the gene matches: 6. The germline V gene encodes CDR1 MDHEN and CDR2 SYDVKM. This CDR3 has 16 amino acids.

The chain uses TRBV28 and TRBJ1-1; 7 nucleotides match TRBD1. This CDR3 spans 11 amino acids. V trimming: 3 bases; J trimming: 11 bases; junction bases outside the gene matches: 3. Looked up from germline, CDR1 is MDHEN and CDR2 is SYDVKM. For the CDR3, the DNA is TGTGCCAGCAGTTTTTGGACAGGTGCTTTCTTT. Its protein is CASSFWTGAFF.

The chain carries TRBV7-2 and TRBJ2-3; 7 bases agree with TRBD2. This CDR3 has 16 amino acids. Germline trimming cut 4 bases from V and 6 bases from J; bases unmatched to any gene: 13. From germline, CDR1 is SGHTA and CDR2 FQGNSA. In DNA, the CDR3 is TGTGCCAGCAGCTCCCAATTCGCGGGGGTGGGGGATACGCAGTATTTT. Amino acid sequence: CASSSQFAGVGDTQYF.

In the case of this clonotype: One end of the junction is discordant with germline, which a read error may explain. The chain has TRBV5-1 and TRBJ2-3, with 9 bases identical to TRBD2. Germline loops: CDR1 SGHRS, CDR2 YFSETQ. The CDR3 consists of 12 residues. The CDR3 DNA is TGCGCCAGCAGCTTTAGAGCGGGAGGTGGGCATTTT. Its translation is CASSFRAGGGHF. Looking up the rest from reference TRBV5-1 and TRBJ2-3 gives the full variable domain: KAGVTQTPRYLIKTRGQQVTLSCSPISGHRSVSWYQQTPGQGLQFLFEYFSETQRNKGNFPGRFSGRQFSNSRSEMNVSTLELGDSALYLCASSFRAGGGHFGPGTRLTVL.

This clonotype was detected many times. This rearrangement joins TRBV13 to TRBJ2-7, with TRBD1 as a possible D gene (6 bases). The V end lost 5 bases, the J end lost 9 bases, and 17 bases lay between the germline ends. This CDR3 contains 13 residues. Looked up from germline, CDR1 is PRHDT and CDR2 is FYEKMQ (reference sequence). CDR3 in amino acids: CASSHHLDRRQYF. The CDR3 DNA reads TGTGCCAGCAGCCATCACCTCGACAGGAGGCAGTACTTC.